This T cell receptor beta chain originates from a study of T-cell reconstitution after alpha-beta-depleted transplantation in children. TCRbeta library construction was performed incorporating unique molecular identifiers. TCRdb analysed the PCR reads with MiXCR anew, one entry per CDR3 protein. The data show fewer than 700,000 distinct CDR3 sequences, with 13% seen just once and roughly 2.3% held by the top ten. Per germline, CDR1 SGDLS and CDR2 YYNGEE. Trimming removed 0 bases from V and 5 bases from J; junction bases left unmatched: 8. There are 16 residues in the CDR3. This receptor was obtained from a male patient younger than 18 who had a stem cell transplant for acute myeloid leukemia, so the T cells may come from the graft donor. Specimen: PBMCs, mostly from graft donor cells, collected 360 days after TCRalphabeta/CD19-depleted stem cell transplant. J is TRBJ2-5 and V is TRBV9; TRBD2 aligns across 9 bases. CDR3 loop: CASSVDPSGRSETQYF. The CDR3 coding sequence is TGTGCCAGCAGCGTAGACCCAAGCGGGAGGAGTGAGACCCAGTACTTC.